Included here is one TCR beta chain sequence, with context. Its antigen is currently unknown. The CDR3 sequence is 22 residues long. With 2 bases removed from V and 0 bases from J, the gap between germline ends came to 26 bases. The source of the sample is a study of identical twins. cDNA molecules carried unique molecular identifiers, and template switching added a universal primer site. TCRdb re-derived calls from the 5' RACE reads in MiXCR, one entry per CDR3 protein. The table has approximately 600,000 distinct CDR3 sequences, about 7.1% seen once. Points from the study as a whole: Insertions ran lower in abundant cord blood beta clonotypes, though not in memory repertoires.

The same specimen was also included in a second study, on yellow fever vaccine responses in identical twins.

The V and J genes are TRBV12-3 or TRBV12-4 and TRBJ2-6; TRBD2 might be the D (6 bases). The sample taken for sequencing was PBMCs. This receptor was obtained from a woman between 18 and 29 years old in good health. CDR3 loop: CASSLLFPLRGRPISGANVLTF. The CDR3 DNA sequence: TGTGCCAGCAGTTTACTCTTCCCCCTACGGGGGAGACCCATCTCTGGGGCCAACGTCCTGACTTTC.